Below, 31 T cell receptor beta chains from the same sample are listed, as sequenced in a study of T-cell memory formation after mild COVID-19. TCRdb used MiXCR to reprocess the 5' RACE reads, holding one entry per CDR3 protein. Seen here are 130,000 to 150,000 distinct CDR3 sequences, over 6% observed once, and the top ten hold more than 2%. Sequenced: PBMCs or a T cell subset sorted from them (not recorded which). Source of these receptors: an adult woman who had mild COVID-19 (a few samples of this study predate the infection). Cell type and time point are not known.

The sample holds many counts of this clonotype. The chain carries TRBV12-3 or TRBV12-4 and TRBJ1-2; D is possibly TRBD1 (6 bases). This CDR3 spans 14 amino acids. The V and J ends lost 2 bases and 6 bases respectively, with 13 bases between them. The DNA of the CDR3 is TGTGCCAGCAGTTTAATATCAGGGGCTGATGGCTACACCTTC. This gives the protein CASSLISGADGYTF.

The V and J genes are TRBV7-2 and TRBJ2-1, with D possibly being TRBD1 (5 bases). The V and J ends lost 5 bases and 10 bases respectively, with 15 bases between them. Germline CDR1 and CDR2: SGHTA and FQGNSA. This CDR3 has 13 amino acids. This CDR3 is CASSAQAGYEQFF. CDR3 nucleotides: TGTGCCAGCAGCGCCCAGGCAGGGTACGAGCAGTTCTTC.

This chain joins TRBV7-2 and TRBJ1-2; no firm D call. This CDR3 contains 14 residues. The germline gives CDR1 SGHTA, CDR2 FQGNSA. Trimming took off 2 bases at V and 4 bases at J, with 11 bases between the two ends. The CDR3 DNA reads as TGTGCCAGCAGCTTACGGGCCCACGGCTATGGCTACACCTTC. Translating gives CASSLRAHGYGYTF.

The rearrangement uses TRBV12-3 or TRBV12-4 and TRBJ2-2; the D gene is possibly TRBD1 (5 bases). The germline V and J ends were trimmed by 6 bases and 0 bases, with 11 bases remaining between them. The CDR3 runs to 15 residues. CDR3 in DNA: TGTGCCAGCAGACCGGACAATACGAACACCGGGGAGCTGTTTTTT. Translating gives CASRPDNTNTGELFF.

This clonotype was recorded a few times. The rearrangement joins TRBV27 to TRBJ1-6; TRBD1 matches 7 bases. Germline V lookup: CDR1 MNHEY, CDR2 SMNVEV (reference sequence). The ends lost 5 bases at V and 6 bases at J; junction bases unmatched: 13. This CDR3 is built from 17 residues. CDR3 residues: CASSVDPSGTANSPLHF. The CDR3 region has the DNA TGTGCCAGCAGTGTCGATCCATCCGGGACAGCTAATTCACCCCTCCACTTT.

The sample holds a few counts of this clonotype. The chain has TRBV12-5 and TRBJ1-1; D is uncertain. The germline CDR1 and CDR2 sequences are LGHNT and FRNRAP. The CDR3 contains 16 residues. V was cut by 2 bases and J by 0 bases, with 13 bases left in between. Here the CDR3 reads CASGLILGLMNTEAFF. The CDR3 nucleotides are TGTGCTAGTGGTTTGATCCTCGGACTGATGAACACTGAAGCTTTCTTT.

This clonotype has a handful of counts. The CDR3 coding sequence is TGTGCCAGCAGCCATCTCAGGACAGGGAGCGATTCACCCCTCCACTTT. Translation: CASSHLRTGSDSPLHF. This rearrangement joins TRBV3-1 to TRBJ1-6; 8 bases match TRBD1. CDR1 and CDR2 from the germline V gene are LGHDT and YNNKEL (reference sequence). The CDR3 is 16 residues long. V trimming: 3 bases; J trimming: 8 bases; junction bases outside the gene matches: 9. Combining the CDR3 with reference TRBV3-1 and TRBJ1-6 gives the whole variable domain DTAVSQTPKYLVTQMGNDKSIKCEQNLGHDTMYWYKQDSKKFLKIMFSYNNKELIINETVPNRFSPKSPDKAHLNLHINSLELGDSAVYFCASSHLRTGSDSPLHFGNGTRLTVT.

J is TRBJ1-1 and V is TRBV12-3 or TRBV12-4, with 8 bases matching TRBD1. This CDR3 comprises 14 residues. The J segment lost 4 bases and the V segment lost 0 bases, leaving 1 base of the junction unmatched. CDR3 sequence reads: CASSLAQGATEAFF. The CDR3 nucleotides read TGTGCCAGCAGTTTAGCCCAGGGGGCCACTGAAGCTTTCTTT.

The CDR3 bases are TGCAGTGCTAGAGGTATAACTAGCGGAGAGCAGTTCTTC. Translated, it gives CSARGITSGEQFF. V is TRBV20-1 and J is TRBJ2-1; 8 bases are a match to TRBD2. The CDR3 contains 13 residues. Losses at the gene ends were 1 base for V and 10 bases for J; bases not matched to a gene: 6. The germline V gene has CDR1 DFQATT and CDR2 SNEGSKA (reference sequence).

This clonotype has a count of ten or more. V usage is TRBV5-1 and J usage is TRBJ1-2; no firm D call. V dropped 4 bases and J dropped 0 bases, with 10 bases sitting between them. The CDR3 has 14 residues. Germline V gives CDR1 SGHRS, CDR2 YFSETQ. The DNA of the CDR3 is TGCGCCAGCAGCAGCGGTACAGCTAACTATGGCTACACCTTC. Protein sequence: CASSSGTANYGYTF.

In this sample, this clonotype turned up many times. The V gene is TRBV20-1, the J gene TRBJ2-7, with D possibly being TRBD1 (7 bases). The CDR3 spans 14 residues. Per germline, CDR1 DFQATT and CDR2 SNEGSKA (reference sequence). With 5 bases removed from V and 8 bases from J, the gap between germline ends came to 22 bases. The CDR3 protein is CSAEGAREARKQYF. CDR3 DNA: TGCAGTGCTGAGGGGGCCAGGGAGGCAAGGAAGCAGTACTTC.

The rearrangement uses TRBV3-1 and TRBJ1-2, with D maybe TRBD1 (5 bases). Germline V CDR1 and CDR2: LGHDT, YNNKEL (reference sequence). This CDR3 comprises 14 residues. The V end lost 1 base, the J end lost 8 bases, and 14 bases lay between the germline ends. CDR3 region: CASSQGTQVGGYTF. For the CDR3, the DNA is TGTGCCAGCAGCCAAGGTACACAGGTTGGCGGCTACACCTTC.

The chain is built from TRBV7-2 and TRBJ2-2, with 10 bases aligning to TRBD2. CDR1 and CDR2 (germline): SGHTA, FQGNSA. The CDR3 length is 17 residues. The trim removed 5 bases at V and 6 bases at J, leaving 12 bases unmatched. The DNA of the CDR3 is TGTGCCAGCAGCCCCCCAGGGGTAGCGGGAGGTCCCGGGGAGCTGTTTTTT. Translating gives CASSPPGVAGGPGELFF.

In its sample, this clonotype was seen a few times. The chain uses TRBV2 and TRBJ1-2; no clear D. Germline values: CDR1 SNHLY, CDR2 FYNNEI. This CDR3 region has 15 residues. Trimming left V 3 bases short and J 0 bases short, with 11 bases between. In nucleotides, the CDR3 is TGTGCCAGCAGTGAGAATGGGTTAGCTAACTATGGCTACACCTTC. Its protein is CASSENGLANYGYTF.

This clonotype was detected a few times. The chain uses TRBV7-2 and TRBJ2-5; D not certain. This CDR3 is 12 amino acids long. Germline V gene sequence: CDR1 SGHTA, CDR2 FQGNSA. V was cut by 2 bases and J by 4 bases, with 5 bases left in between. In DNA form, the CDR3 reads TGTGCCAGCAGCTTAAACCGAGAGACCCAGTACTTC. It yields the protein CASSLNRETQYF.

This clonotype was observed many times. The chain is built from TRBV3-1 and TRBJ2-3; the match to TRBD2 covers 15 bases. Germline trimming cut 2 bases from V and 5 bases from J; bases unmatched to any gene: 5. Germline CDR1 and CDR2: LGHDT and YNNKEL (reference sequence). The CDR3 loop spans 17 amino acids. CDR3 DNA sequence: TGTGCCAGCAGCCAACCAAGGACTAGCGGGAGGGGAGATACGCAGTATTTT. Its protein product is CASSQPRTSGRGDTQYF.

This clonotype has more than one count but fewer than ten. CDR3 loop: CASSLGSNSYEQYF. The CDR3 DNA reads as TGCGCCAGCAGCTTGGGTTCTAACTCCTACGAGCAGTACTTC. The chain joins TRBV5-1 to TRBJ2-7; D unresolved. Trimming stripped 0 bases from V and 0 bases from J, with 7 bases between. The CDR3 length is 14 residues. Per germline, CDR1 SGHRS and CDR2 YFSETQ.

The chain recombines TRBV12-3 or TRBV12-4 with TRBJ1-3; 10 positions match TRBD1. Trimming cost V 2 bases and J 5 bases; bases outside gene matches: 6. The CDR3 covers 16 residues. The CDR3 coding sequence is TGTGCCAGCAGTTTACCGGGACAGGGGAATAGAAACACCATATATTTT. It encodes CASSLPGQGNRNTIYF.

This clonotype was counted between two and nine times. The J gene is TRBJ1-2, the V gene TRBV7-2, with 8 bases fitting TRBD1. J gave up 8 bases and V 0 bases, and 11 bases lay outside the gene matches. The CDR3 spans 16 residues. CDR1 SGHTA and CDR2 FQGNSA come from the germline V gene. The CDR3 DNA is TGTGCCAGCAGCTTAGCTCCCCAAGCAGGGGGCTGGGGCTACACCTTC. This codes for CASSLAPQAGGWGYTF.

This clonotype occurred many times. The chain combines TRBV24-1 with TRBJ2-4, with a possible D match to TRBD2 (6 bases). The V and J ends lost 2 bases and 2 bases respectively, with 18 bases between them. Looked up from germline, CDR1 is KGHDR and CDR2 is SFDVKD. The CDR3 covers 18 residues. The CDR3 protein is CATSDSDGMRGSKNIQYF. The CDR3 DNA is TGTGCCACCAGTGATTCGGACGGGATGCGGGGTTCCAAAAACATTCAGTACTTC.

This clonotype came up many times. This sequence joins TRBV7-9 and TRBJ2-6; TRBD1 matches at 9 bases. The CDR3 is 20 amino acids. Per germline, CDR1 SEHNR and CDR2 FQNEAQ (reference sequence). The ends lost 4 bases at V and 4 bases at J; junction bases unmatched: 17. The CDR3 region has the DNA TGTGCCAGCAGCTCCGGACCCGTGAAACAGGGGGCTAAGGGGGCCAACGTCCTGACTTTC. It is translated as CASSSGPVKQGAKGANVLTF.

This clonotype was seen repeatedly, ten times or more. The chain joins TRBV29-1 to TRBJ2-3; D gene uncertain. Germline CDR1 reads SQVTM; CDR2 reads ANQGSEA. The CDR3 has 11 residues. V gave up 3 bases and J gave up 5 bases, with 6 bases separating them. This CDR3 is CSVDWRDTQYF. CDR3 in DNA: TGCAGCGTTGATTGGAGAGATACGCAGTATTTT.

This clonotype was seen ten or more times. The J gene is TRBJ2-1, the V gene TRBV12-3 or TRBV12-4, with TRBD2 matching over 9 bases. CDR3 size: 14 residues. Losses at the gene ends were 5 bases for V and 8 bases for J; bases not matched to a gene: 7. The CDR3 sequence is CASSLGLAHDEQFF. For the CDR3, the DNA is TGTGCCAGCAGTCTTGGACTAGCGCACGATGAGCAGTTCTTC.

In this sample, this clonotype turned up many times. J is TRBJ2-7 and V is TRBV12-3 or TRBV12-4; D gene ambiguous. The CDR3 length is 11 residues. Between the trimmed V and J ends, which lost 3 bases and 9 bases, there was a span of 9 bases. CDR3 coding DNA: TGTGCCAGCAGTTTCTCTTTCGGGCAGTACTTC. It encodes CASSFSFGQYF.

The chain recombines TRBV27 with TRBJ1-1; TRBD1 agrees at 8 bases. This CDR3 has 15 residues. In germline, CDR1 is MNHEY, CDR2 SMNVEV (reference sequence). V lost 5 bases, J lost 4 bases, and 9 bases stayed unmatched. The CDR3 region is CASSPNTGGGTEAFF. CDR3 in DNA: TGTGCCAGCAGTCCCAATACAGGGGGAGGCACTGAAGCTTTCTTT.

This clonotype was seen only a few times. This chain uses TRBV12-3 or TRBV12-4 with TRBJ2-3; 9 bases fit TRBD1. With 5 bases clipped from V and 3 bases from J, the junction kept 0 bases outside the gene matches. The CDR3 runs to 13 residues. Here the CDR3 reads CASSGQGTDTQYF. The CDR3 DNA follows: TGTGCCAGCAGTGGACAGGGGACAGATACGCAGTATTTT.

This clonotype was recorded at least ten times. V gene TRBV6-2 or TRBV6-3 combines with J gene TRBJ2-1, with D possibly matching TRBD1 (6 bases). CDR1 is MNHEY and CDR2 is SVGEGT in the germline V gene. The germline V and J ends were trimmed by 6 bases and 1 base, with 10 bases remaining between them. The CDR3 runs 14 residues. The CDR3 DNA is TGTGCCAGCAGATCACAGGGTTCCTACAATGAGCAGTTCTTC. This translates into CASRSQGSYNEQFF.

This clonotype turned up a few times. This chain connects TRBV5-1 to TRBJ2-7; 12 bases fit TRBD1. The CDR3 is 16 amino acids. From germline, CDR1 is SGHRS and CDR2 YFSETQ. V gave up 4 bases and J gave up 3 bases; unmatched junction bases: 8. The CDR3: CASSVGQGAPFYEQYF. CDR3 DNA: TGCGCCAGCAGCGTGGGACAGGGGGCCCCATTCTACGAGCAGTACTTC.

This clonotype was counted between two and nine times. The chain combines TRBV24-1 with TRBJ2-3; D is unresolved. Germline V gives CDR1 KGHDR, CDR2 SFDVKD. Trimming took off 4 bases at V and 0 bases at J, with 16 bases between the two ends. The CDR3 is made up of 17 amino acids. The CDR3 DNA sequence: TGTGCCACCAGTGAACATGACCTACCTCGGAGCACAGATACGCAGTATTTT. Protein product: CATSEHDLPRSTDTQYF.

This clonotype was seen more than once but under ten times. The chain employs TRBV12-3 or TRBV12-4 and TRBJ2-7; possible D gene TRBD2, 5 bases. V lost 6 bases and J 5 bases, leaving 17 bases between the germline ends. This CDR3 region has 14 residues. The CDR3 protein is CASSRTAAYNEQYF. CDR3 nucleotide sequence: TGTGCCAGCAGCCGAACAGCGGCCTATAACGAGCAGTACTTC.

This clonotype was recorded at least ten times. The CDR3, as DNA: TGTGCCAGCAGCATCATACCGGGACAGGACTATGGCTACACCTTC. Its protein is CASSIIPGQDYGYTF. This chain connects TRBV5-5 to TRBJ1-2, with TRBD1 matching over 8 bases. CDR3 length equals 15 residues. Trimming took 4 bases from V and 3 from J; bases not matched to a gene: 8. Germline V gene lookup returns CDR1 SGHKS and CDR2 YYEKEE (reference sequence).